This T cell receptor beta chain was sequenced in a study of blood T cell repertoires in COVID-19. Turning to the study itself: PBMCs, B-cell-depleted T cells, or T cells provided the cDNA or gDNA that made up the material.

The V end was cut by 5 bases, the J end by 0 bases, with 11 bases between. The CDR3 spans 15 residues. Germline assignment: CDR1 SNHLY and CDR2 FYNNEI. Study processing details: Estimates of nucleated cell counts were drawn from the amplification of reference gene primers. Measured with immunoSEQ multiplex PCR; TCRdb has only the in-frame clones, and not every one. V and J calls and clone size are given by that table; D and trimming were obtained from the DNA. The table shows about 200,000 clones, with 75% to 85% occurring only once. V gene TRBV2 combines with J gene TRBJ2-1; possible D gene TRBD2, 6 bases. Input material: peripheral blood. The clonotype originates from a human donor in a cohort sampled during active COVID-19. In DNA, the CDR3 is TGTGCCAGCAGTTTGGACTATCCCTCCTACAATGAGCAGTTCTTC. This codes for CASSLDYPSYNEQFF.